The present entry profiles one T cell receptor (beta chain) with its context. Its antigen is undetermined. Germline CDR1 is SNHLY and CDR2 is FYNNEI. This CDR3 has 13 residues. Trimming pared 7 bases from V and 2 bases from J, leaving 12 bases between. Deep-level settings were used for running the assay. Clones were read by immunoSEQ multiplex PCR, and TCRdb kept only the in-frame ones, dropping some. The profile shows around 2.1 million clones, more than 90% of them singletons. The data were taken from a study of shared clonotypes between healthy human individuals. General study points: What naive subsets generally showed was a larger estimated richness than memory subsets showed. Non-shared clonotypes showed lower generation probabilities than clonotypes common to all four donors.

The clonotype originates from a man younger than 35 in good health. The sequenced material came from naive CD4+ T cells sorted from blood. Noted subset: CD45RA+ positively selected. This sequence joins TRBV2 and TRBJ2-7; TRBD2 is a possible D gene (7 bases). DNA of the CDR3: TGTGCCAGCAAGGGGGACTACCCCTACGAGCAGTACTTC. This encodes CASKGDYPYEQYF.